This TCR beta chain was obtained from a study of T cells after yellow fever vaccination. Background on the study: The fractions with low cell numbers were processed using SMART-Seq v4 Ultra Low Input. Study-wide results and caveats: Just a small share of clonotypes turned up in the CD4 compartment as well as the CD8 compartment.

For TCR, cDNA came from 5'RACE template switching, which added a universal primer site and UMIs. TCRdb redid the calling of the 5' RACE reads with MiXCR, one entry per CDR3 protein. Altogether some 400,000 distinct CDR3 sequences are present, around 6.4% being singletons, with the ten largest covering approximately 15%. This CDR3 contains 14 residues. Per the germline V gene, CDR1 is SGHTA and CDR2 is FQGNSA. V lost 1 base to trimming and J lost 3 bases, with 9 bases between them. This clonotype was picked up a small number of times. No antigen is known for it. The specimen was PBMCs, collected 5 days after the yellow fever booster vaccination. This chain connects TRBV7-2 to TRBJ1-1; D is unresolved. This clonotype originated in a man aged 25-45 years who received the YFV17D yellow fever vaccine. The CDR3 coding sequence is TGTGCCAGCAGCTTAGTCGGGCAATACACTGAAGCTTTCTTT. This sequence encodes CASSLVGQYTEAFF.